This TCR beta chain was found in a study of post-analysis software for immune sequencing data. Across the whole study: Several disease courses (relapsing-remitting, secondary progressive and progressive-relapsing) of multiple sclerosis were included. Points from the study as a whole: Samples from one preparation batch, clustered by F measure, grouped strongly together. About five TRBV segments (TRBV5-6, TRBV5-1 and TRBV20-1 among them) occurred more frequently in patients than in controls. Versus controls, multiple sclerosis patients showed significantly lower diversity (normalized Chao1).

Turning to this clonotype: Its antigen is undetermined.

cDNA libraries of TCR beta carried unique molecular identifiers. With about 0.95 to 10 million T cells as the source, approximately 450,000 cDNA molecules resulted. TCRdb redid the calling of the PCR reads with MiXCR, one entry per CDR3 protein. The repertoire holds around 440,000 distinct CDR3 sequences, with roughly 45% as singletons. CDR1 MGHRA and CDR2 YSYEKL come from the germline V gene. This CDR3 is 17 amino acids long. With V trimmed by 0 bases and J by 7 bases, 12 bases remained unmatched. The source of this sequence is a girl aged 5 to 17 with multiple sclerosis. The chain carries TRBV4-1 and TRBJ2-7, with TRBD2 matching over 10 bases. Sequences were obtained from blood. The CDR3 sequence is CASSQDQASGREGEQYF. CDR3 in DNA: TGCGCCAGCAGCCAAGATCAGGCTAGCGGGAGAGAGGGGGAGCAGTACTTC.